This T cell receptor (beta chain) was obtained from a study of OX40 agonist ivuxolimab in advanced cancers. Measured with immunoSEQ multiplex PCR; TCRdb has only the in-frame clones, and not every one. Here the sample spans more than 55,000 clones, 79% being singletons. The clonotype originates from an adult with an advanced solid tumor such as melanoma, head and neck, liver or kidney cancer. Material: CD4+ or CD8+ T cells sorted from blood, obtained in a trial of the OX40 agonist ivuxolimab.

The CDR3 is CASSQGLAGVDTQYF. The CDR3 DNA sequence: TGTGCCAGCAGTCAAGGACTAGCGGGAGTCGATACGCAGTATTTT. The chain combines TRBV28 with TRBJ2-3; TRBD2 aligns across 13 bases. V lost 5 bases and J lost 6; bases outside the gene matches: 5. The CDR3 is 15 amino acids. Germline CDR1 MDHEN, CDR2 SYDVKM.